The 5 T cell receptor beta chains in this list originate from one sample, sequenced in a study of blood T cells in healthy people across ages. The authors ran a second PCR of about 7 to 11 cycles using a sample-barcoded 5' primer and a J-beta primer mix. TCRdb processed the 5' RACE reads anew with MiXCR; each CDR3 protein has one entry. The sample includes 1.2 million to 1.5 million distinct CDR3 sequences, approximately 63% of them seen just once. Sequenced sample: blood. The receptors here all came from a man in his late teens or twenties in good health.

The chain joins TRBV29-1 to TRBJ1-5, with TRBD1 identical over 7 bases. Germline V lookup: CDR1 SQVTM, CDR2 ANQGSEA. Trimming cost V 7 bases and J 5 bases; bases outside gene matches: 5. This CDR3 region has 12 residues. The CDR3 here is CSAGTDDQPQHF. The CDR3 coding sequence is TGCAGCGCCGGGACAGACGATCAGCCCCAGCATTTT.

The chain recombines TRBV4-1 with TRBJ2-4; D uncertain. The J call could be wrong; TRBJ2-7 is a better fit for the DNA end. This CDR3 has 13 residues. Per the germline V gene, CDR1 is MGHRA and CDR2 is YSYEKL. CDR3 loop: CASSRMVWGEQYF. For the CDR3, the DNA is TGCGCCAGCAGCCGGATGGTCTGGGGCGAGCAGTACTTC.

The chain carries TRBV7-9 and TRBJ2-6; unclear D gene. This CDR3 region has 17 residues. Trimming took 5 bases from V and 3 from J, leaving 17 bases between them. Germline assignment: CDR1 SEHNR and CDR2 FQNEAQ (reference sequence). The CDR3 DNA sequence: TGTGCCAGCAGCCCGTTAGGCCCGAACTTTGGGGCCAACGTCCTGACTTTC. Protein: CASSPLGPNFGANVLTF.

V gene TRBV20-1 combines with J gene TRBJ2-5, with TRBD1 matching 8 bases. The J call is in doubt because the DNA end fits TRBJ2-7 better. The CDR3 has 14 residues. Germline V lookup: CDR1 DFQATT, CDR2 SNEGSKA (reference sequence). CDR3 residues: CSARSQGDGYEQYF. The DNA of the CDR3 is TGCAGTGCTAGATCACAGGGGGATGGCTACGAGCAGTACTTC.

The chain employs TRBV7-9 and TRBJ1-1; tentatively, D is TRBD1 (5 bases). Trimming cost V 5 bases and J 4 bases, with 11 bases left between them. Germline V lookup: CDR1 SEHNR, CDR2 FQNEAQ (reference sequence). This CDR3 spans 13 amino acids. The chain's CDR3 is CASSPVGTTEAFF. CDR3 DNA sequence: TGTGCCAGCAGCCCCGTGGGGACCACTGAAGCTTTCTTT. The variable domain in full, with the rest retrieved from reference TRBV7-9 and TRBJ1-1, is DTGVSQNPRHKITKRGQNVTFRCDPISEHNRLYWYRQTLGQGPEFLTYFQNEAQLEKSRLLSDRFSAERPKGSFSTLEIQRTEQGDSAMYLCASSPVGTTEAFFGQGTRLTVV.